The clone carrying this TCR beta chain was seen more than once but under ten times. Its specificity is not known. With 1 base clipped from V and 7 bases from J, the junction kept 6 bases outside the gene matches. The CDR3 runs 15 residues. Germline CDR1 SGHAT, CDR2 FQNNGV. The record originates from a study of cytomegalovirus exposure and HLA in healthy donors. Study findings and constraints: In vitro checks showed that three CMV-associated chains really do target CMV antigens. DRB1 had the most TCR associations and HLA-C the fewest, a later analysis found, with rates varying by HLA locus.

The PCR was carried out with 60 Vbeta primers and 13 Jbeta primers. Libraries were prepared by immunoSEQ multiplex PCR; TCRdb keeps only in-frame clonotypes and omits some of them. Among some 130,000 clones, about 10% were seen once, and the ten largest hold 1.8%. Donors were nominally healthy when sampled, though unrecorded immune exposures were likely. The rearrangement links TRBV11-2 to TRBJ1-2; 10 nucleotides agree with TRBD1. The clonotype was recovered from a man aged 45-60 years in good health and CMV-seronegative. The sample consisted of PBMCs. CDR3 DNA: TGTGCCAGCAGCTTAGTCGGGACAGGGGTGGGTGGCTACACCTTC. Translation: CASSLVGTGVGGYTF.